This T cell receptor (beta chain) originates from a study of beta chain features in type 1 diabetes. Trimming removed 0 bases at V and 2 bases at J, with 13 bases between. CDR1 and CDR2 (germline): SGDLS, YYNGEE. The CDR3 has 16 residues. This clone was counted between two and nine times. Antigen specificity is unknown. Findings and limits, study-wide: The naive, central memory and Treg TCRB repertoires showed an apparent similarity that was greater among patients than among healthy donors.

The investigators reverse transcribed all of the isolated RNA, so they sequenced expressed TCRB transcripts. Assay used: immunoSEQ multiplex PCR; TCRdb lists only in-frame clones, some missing. The repertoire holds hundreds of thousands of clones, with 17% as singletons. CD45RO/CCR7/CD25/CD127/CD95/CD27 sorting isolated CD4+ naive, central memory, regulatory and stem cell-like memory cells. The V and J genes are TRBV9 and TRBJ2-3; D is unresolved. The receptor was isolated from a young woman in good health. Sample: naive CD4+ T cells from blood. CDR3: CASSVGPDGYTDTQYF. The CDR3 DNA follows: TGTGCCAGCAGCGTAGGCCCGGACGGATACACAGATACGCAGTATTTT.